Ten or more counts support the clone carrying this TCR beta chain. What it binds is not known. The data originate from a study of T cells after yellow fever vaccination. Study-level results: Reappearance after the booster was seen for most primary-vaccination clones, at 95% to 96% CD4 and less than 90% CD8.

Trimming stripped 5 bases from V and 3 bases from J, with 5 bases between. Germline CDR1 is SNHLY and CDR2 is FYNNEI. CDR3 size: 11 residues. Researchers made TCR cDNA using 5'RACE template switching, and this step added a universal primer site and UMIs. TCRdb itself ran the 5' RACE reads through MiXCR, one entry per CDR3 protein. The sample carries under 400,000 distinct CDR3 sequences, roughly an eighth recorded once. The receptor comes from a man aged 18 to 35 who received the YFV17D yellow fever vaccine. The V gene is TRBV2, the J gene TRBJ2-7; tentatively, D is TRBD1 (5 bases). Material: CD4+ T cells sorted from PBMCs, obtained 15 days after the yellow fever booster vaccination. DNA for the CDR3: TGTGCCAGCAGTCAGGGCTACGAGCAGTACGTC. Its translation: CASSQGYEQYV.